This T cell receptor (beta chain) was retrieved from a study of technical replicates of blood from a handful of donors. The repertoire was sequenced with immunoSEQ multiplex PCR; TCRdb's copy has only in-frame clones and lacks some. The table has 65,000 to 95,000 clones, just over 90% seen once. The CDR3 loop spans 17 amino acids. Germline V gives CDR1 MNHNS, CDR2 SASEGT. After removal of 4 bases from V and 4 bases from J, the junction contained 15 bases not matched to a gene. This clone came up once. The genes are TRBV6-1 and TRBJ1-2; the match to TRBD1 covers 7 bases. Sequencing was done on a sample of T cells isolated from PBMCs. The receptor's source is a human donor in good health. This CDR3 reads CASSGWGTDRESYGYTF. The CDR3 DNA follows: TGTGCCAGCAGTGGGTGGGGGACCGACAGGGAGTCCTATGGCTACACCTTC.